The source of this T cell receptor beta chain is a study of blood T cells in healthy people across ages. Next came a second PCR, run for roughly 6 to 11 cycles, which used a sample-barcoded 5' primer along with a J-beta primer mix. TCRdb processed the 5' RACE reads anew with MiXCR; each CDR3 protein has one entry. The table lists hundreds of thousands of distinct CDR3 sequences, about 30% of them singletons. This clonotype was recorded many times. The sequence was collected from a woman over 75 in good health. The sample was blood.

CDR3 sequence (DNA): TGCGCCAGCAGCCACAGGGATAATTCACCCCTCCACTTT. It yields the protein CASSHRDNSPLHF. The V gene is TRBV4-3, the J gene TRBJ1-6, with a tentative D call TRBD1 (5 bases). Germline CDR1 reads LGHNA; CDR2 reads YSLEER. Trimming cost V 3 bases and J 5 bases, with 5 bases left between them. This CDR3 has 13 amino acids.